Below, one TCR beta chain is given with its context. V gave up 2 bases and J gave up 8 bases; unmatched junction bases: 8. Germline V CDR1 and CDR2: MNHEY, SVGAGI. The CDR3 is 14 residues long. This sample was included in a study of blood T cell repertoires in COVID-19. On the study more broadly: T cells, B-cell-depleted T cells, or PBMCs supplied cDNA or gDNA.

Measured with immunoSEQ multiplex PCR; TCRdb has only the in-frame clones, and not every one. The data show approximately 210,000 clones, approximately 80% seen once. Clinical histories supplied by participants themselves formed the basis of cohort assignment. This receptor was taken from a young man with acute COVID-19. The chain joins TRBV6-5 to TRBJ1-1; the match to TRBD1 covers 7 bases. Sequencing was performed on PBMCs or T cells enriched from blood (not recorded which). The CDR3 bases are TGTGCCAGCAGTTACGAGGTGGCAGGGGGGGAAGCTTTCTTT. It translates to CASSYEVAGGEAFF.